One sample yielded the 10 T cell receptor beta chains listed below, sequenced in a study of memory CD4+ T cells and cytomegalovirus serostatus. The sort gate was single viable CD3+CD4+CD8-CD45RO+ cells for memory CD4+ T cells. Measured with immunoSEQ multiplex PCR; TCRdb has only the in-frame clones, and not every one. The data hold 25,000 to 30,000 clones, with 75% to 85% observed a single time. The sample comprised memory CD4+ T cells from blood. The receptors shown here come from an adult in good health and CMV-seronegative.

V gene TRBV23-1 combines with J gene TRBJ2-4, with a weak D call TRBD1 (5 bases). TRBV23-1 is designated an ORF whose function remains uncertain. CDR3 size: 15 residues. Trimming shortened V by 3 bases and J by 1 base, and 10 bases separated the two germline ends. DNA of the CDR3: TGCGCCAGCAGTCACAGGGATTTGGCCAAAAACATTCAGTACTTC. The encoded protein is CASSHRDLAKNIQYF.

The sample holds a few counts of this clone. J is TRBJ2-7 and V is TRBV11-3, with TRBD1 as a possible D gene (6 bases). Germline V gene lookup returns CDR1 SGHNT and CDR2 YENEEA. The germline V and J ends were trimmed by 2 bases and 3 bases, with 11 bases remaining between them. The CDR3 runs to 14 residues. The CDR3 here is CASSLTGGDYEQYF. In DNA form, the CDR3 reads TGTGCCAGCAGCTTAACTGGGGGCGACTACGAGCAGTACTTC.

This chain connects TRBV5-1 to TRBJ1-2; tentatively, D is TRBD1 (6 bases). Trimming shortened V by 3 bases and J by 3 bases, and 15 bases separated the two germline ends. This CDR3 has 15 amino acids. Germline lookup yields CDR1 SGHRS and CDR2 YFSETQ. The DNA of the CDR3 is TGCGCCAGCAGCTATAGCGGGGGGCGCGACTATGGCTACACCTTC. It encodes CASSYSGGRDYGYTF.

V is TRBV6-1 and J is TRBJ1-6; TRBD1 matches at 9 bases. Trimming removed 6 bases from V and 8 bases from J; junction bases left unmatched: 2. The V gene's germline CDR1 is MNHNS and CDR2 SASEGT. CDR3 length equals 13 residues. In nucleotides, the CDR3 is TGTGCCAGCAGGGGACAGGGAGATTCACCCCTCCACTTT. Its translation: CASRGQGDSPLHF.

The chain combines TRBV19 with TRBJ2-1; possibly TRBD2 for D (5 bases). V was clipped by 4 bases and J by 9 bases, with 7 bases between them. The length of the CDR3 is 11 residues. Germline CDR1 LNHDA, CDR2 SQIVND (reference sequence). In nucleotides, the CDR3 is TGTGCCAGTAGTACAACTAGTGAGCAGTTCTTC. This gives the protein CASSTTSEQFF.

The chain joins TRBV10-1 to TRBJ2-5; D may correspond to TRBD1 or TRBD2 (5 bases each). CDR1 and CDR2 (germline): WNHNN, SYGVQD (reference sequence). This CDR3 is 13 amino acids long. The V gene lost 4 bases and the J gene lost 2 bases, with 8 bases spanning the gap. The CDR3 protein is CASSGGPQETQYF. The CDR3 nucleotides are TGCGCCAGCAGTGGGGGACCTCAAGAGACCCAGTACTTC.

This clone was seen more than once but under ten times. The chain joins TRBV7-6 to TRBJ2-5; maybe TRBD2 (5 bases). Germline-derived CDR1 and CDR2 are SGHVS and FNYEAQ. The CDR3 contains 12 residues. The germline V and J ends were trimmed by 5 bases and 5 bases, with 9 bases remaining between them. CDR3 residues: CASSLRGETQYF. The CDR3 nucleotides read TGTGCCAGCAGCCTCCGCGGGGAGACCCAGTACTTC.

The chain combines TRBV5-1 with TRBJ1-1; 9 bases match TRBD1. Germline loops: CDR1 SGHRS, CDR2 YFSETQ. J was trimmed by 2 bases and V by 0 bases; bases with no gene match: 5. The CDR3 covers 16 residues. The CDR3 sequence is CASSLVGQGPNTEAFF. The CDR3 DNA sequence: TGCGCCAGCAGCTTGGTAGGACAGGGGCCTAACACTGAAGCTTTCTTT.

This clone was seen a few times. The CDR3 bases are TGTGCCAGCAGTACAGGGGTCCCTCAGCCCCAGCATTTT. As protein: CASSTGVPQPQHF. The chain links TRBV2 to TRBJ1-5; 7 bases are shared with TRBD1. The germline V gene encodes CDR1 SNHLY and CDR2 FYNNEI. Trimming cost V 5 bases and J 6 bases; bases outside gene matches: 4. The CDR3 has 13 residues. Full variable domain (rest looked up from reference TRBV2 and TRBJ1-5): EPEVTQTPSHQVTQMGQEVILRCVPISNHLYFYWYRQILGQKVEFLVSFYNNEISEKSEIFDDQFSVERPDGSNFTLKIRSTKLEDSAMYFCASSTGVPQPQHFGDGTRLSIL.

The chain joins TRBV28 to TRBJ2-1; 9 bases agree with TRBD2. The CDR3 totals 15 residues. Germline CDR1 and CDR2: MDHEN and SYDVKM. Trimming took 7 bases from V and 7 from J; bases not matched to a gene: 11. CDR3 bases: TGTGCCAGCAAGGTGATTAGCGGGGGAGTAAATGAGCAGTTCTTC. This codes for CASKVISGGVNEQFF.